A selection of T cell receptor beta chains follows, all from one sample in a study of blood T cell repertoires in COVID-19. This table comes from immunoSEQ multiplex PCR, and its TCRdb copy is limited to in-frame clones, with some not included. Among 100,000 to 150,000 clones listed, 85% to 90% were seen once. The sample taken for sequencing was peripheral blood. The receptors were gathered from a woman between 50 and 59 years old with acute or convalescent COVID-19. CDR3s include the opening cysteine and the closing phenylalanine or tryptophan. Only some rows state a clone size, as once, few, many or a class for expanded clones.

len: 13; j_gene: TRBJ1-2; v_gene: TRBV27; abundance: few; CDR3aa: CASSSTDLRGYTF
len: 15; j_gene: TRBJ2-5; v_gene: TRBV25-1; abundance: once; CDR3aa: CASSEWRTGLGTQYF
len: 14; j_gene: TRBJ1-2; v_gene: TRBV6-5; abundance: NA; CDR3aa: CASSYRGGGYGYTF
len: 16; j_gene: TRBJ1-2; v_gene: TRBV30; abundance: NA; CDR3aa: CAWRTTEIRVNYGYTF
len: 17; j_gene: TRBJ1-2; v_gene: TRBV5-1; abundance: NA; CDR3aa: CASSVGSGSLNLDGYTF
len: 15; j_gene: TRBJ1-4; v_gene: TRBV4-3; abundance: NA; CDR3aa: CASSHKGAWDEKLFF
len: 16; j_gene: TRBJ2-1; v_gene: TRBV21-1; abundance: NA; CDR3aa: CASSNLQGCPYNEQFF
len: 14; j_gene: TRBJ2-1; v_gene: TRBV19; abundance: NA; CDR3aa: CASSITSGSDEQFF
len: 15; j_gene: TRBJ2-5; v_gene: TRBV5-1; abundance: once; CDR3aa: CASKLSGSWEETQYF
len: 15; j_gene: TRBJ1-2; v_gene: TRBV9; abundance: once; CDR3aa: CASSGGTGIPYGYTF
len: 14; j_gene: TRBJ2-7; v_gene: TRBV6-5; abundance: NA; CDR3aa: CASNRAGADYEQYF
len: 13; j_gene: TRBJ1-1; v_gene: TRBV11-1; abundance: NA; CDR3aa: CASSLGQNTEAFF
len: 15; j_gene: TRBJ1-4; v_gene: TRBV5-4; abundance: once; CDR3aa: CASSFQQGANEKLFF
len: 13; j_gene: TRBJ2-5; v_gene: TRBV7-2; abundance: NA; CDR3aa: CASSLGGVETQYF
len: 15; j_gene: TRBJ1-3; v_gene: TRBV5-5; abundance: NA; CDR3aa: CASSFWPDFGNTIYF
len: 12; j_gene: TRBJ1-2; v_gene: TRBV19; abundance: NA; CDR3aa: CASSPSDYGYTF
len: 14; j_gene: TRBJ2-7; v_gene: TRBV5-1; abundance: NA; CDR3aa: CASSSGAGAYEQYF
len: 14; j_gene: TRBJ2-7; v_gene: TRBV7-2; abundance: NA; CDR3aa: CASSFQGDSYEQYF
len: 13; j_gene: TRBJ1-2; v_gene: TRBV12-3/TRBV12-4; abundance: NA; CDR3aa: CASSPHPEVGYTF
len: 12; j_gene: TRBJ1-1; v_gene: TRBV7-8; abundance: NA; CDR3aa: CASSFGVAEAFF
len: 15; j_gene: TRBJ1-1; v_gene: TRBV14; abundance: NA; CDR3aa: CASSPYTGGNTEAFF
len: 15; j_gene: TRBJ2-5; v_gene: TRBV3-1/TRBV3-2; abundance: NA; CDR3aa: CASGRNPQGLETQYF
len: 16; j_gene: TRBJ1-1; v_gene: TRBV4-1; abundance: NA; CDR3aa: CASSQDRDTAFPKAFF
len: 13; j_gene: TRBJ1-1; v_gene: TRBV11-3; abundance: NA; CDR3aa: CASSPGTNTEAFF
len: 15; j_gene: TRBJ1-6; v_gene: TRBV11-2; abundance: few; CDR3aa: CASSPRGRGHSPLHF
len: 13; j_gene: TRBJ1-5; v_gene: TRBV27; abundance: NA; CDR3aa: CASSQTGLQPQHF
len: 15; j_gene: TRBJ2-5; v_gene: TRBV5-8; abundance: NA; CDR3aa: CASSSWTSGEETQYF
len: 13; j_gene: TRBJ2-3; v_gene: TRBV30; abundance: NA; CDR3aa: CAWETGGTDTQYF
len: 12; j_gene: TRBJ1-5; v_gene: TRBV12-5; abundance: few; CDR3aa: CASANRDQPQHF
len: 13; j_gene: TRBJ1-2; v_gene: TRBV5-1; abundance: few; CDR3aa: CASSEGQGGGYTF
len: 15; j_gene: TRBJ2-1; v_gene: TRBV6-1; abundance: NA; CDR3aa: CASSDLFSLGSPEFF
len: 14; j_gene: TRBJ1-2; v_gene: TRBV7-2; abundance: NA; CDR3aa: CASSASGANYGYTF
len: 13; j_gene: TRBJ2-7; v_gene: TRBV5-1; abundance: NA; CDR3aa: CASRPTGIDEQYF
len: 14; j_gene: TRBJ2-5; v_gene: TRBV6-1; abundance: NA; CDR3aa: CASSETGVRETQYF
len: 18; j_gene: TRBJ1-2; v_gene: TRBV21-1; abundance: NA; CDR3aa: CASSESGGRDRVEYGYTF
len: 14; j_gene: TRBJ2-3; v_gene: TRBV10-2; abundance: NA; CDR3aa: CASSGLASTDTQYF
len: 11; j_gene: TRBJ1-1; v_gene: TRBV19; abundance: NA; CDR3aa: CASTKNTEAFF
len: 16; j_gene: TRBJ2-5; v_gene: TRBV6-2/TRBV6-3; abundance: once; CDR3aa: CASSSRLAGLQETQYF